This T cell receptor beta chain was observed in a study of T cell responses to AZD1222 COVID-19 vaccine. This clone was seen just once. Here immunoSEQ multiplex PCR was the method, and the copy in TCRdb shows in-frame clones only, minus some. In the table there are 180,000 or so clones, 80% to 90% of which are singletons. Between the trimmed V and J ends, which lost 2 bases and 5 bases, there was a span of 14 bases. CDR3 size: 14 residues. Germline loops: CDR1 SGHKS, CDR2 YYEKEE (reference sequence). Material: peripheral blood, obtained on day 0 of AZD1222 vaccination. The receptor comes from an adult in good health. This rearrangement joins TRBV5-5 to TRBJ2-7, with D possibly TRBD1 on 7 matching bases. For the CDR3, the DNA is TGTGCCAGCAGCTTAGACAGGGAGGTGGACGAGCAGTACTTC. It codes for CASSLDREVDEQYF.